Sequencing of this T cell receptor (beta chain) was carried out in a study of blood T cell repertoires in COVID-19. For the study at large: Samples of COVID-19 (acute and convalescent) were obtained from the United States, Italy and Spain. T cells, B-cell-depleted T cells, or PBMCs supplied cDNA or gDNA.

Here immunoSEQ multiplex PCR was the method, and the copy in TCRdb shows in-frame clones only, minus some. This table holds tens of thousands of clones, over 75% found once. Sequenced sample: peripheral blood. The sequence was collected from a man aged 50-59 years with acute or convalescent COVID-19.

The CDR3 nucleotides are TGTGCCAGCACGGGGGAGCGCTACTATGGCTACACCTTC. This gives the protein CASTGERYYGYTF. This chain links TRBV28 with TRBJ1-2; the D gene is possibly TRBD1 (5 bases). V gave up 7 bases and J gave up 3 bases, with 12 bases separating them. The germline CDR1 and CDR2 sequences are MDHEN and SYDVKM. The CDR3 has 13 residues.